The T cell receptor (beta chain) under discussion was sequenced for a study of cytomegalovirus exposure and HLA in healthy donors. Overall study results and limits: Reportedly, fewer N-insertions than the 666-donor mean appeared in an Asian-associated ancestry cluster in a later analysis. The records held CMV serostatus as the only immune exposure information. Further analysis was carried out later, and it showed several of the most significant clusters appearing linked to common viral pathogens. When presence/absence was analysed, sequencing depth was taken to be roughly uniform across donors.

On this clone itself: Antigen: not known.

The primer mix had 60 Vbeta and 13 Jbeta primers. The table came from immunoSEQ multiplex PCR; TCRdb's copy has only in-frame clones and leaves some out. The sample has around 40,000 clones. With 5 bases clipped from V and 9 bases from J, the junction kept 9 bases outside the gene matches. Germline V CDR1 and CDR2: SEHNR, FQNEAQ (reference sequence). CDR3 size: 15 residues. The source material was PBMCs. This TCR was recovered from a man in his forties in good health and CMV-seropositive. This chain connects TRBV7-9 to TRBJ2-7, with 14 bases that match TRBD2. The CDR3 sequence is CASSPGLAGGWGQYF. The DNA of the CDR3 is TGTGCCAGCAGCCCCGGACTAGCGGGAGGCTGGGGGCAGTACTTC.